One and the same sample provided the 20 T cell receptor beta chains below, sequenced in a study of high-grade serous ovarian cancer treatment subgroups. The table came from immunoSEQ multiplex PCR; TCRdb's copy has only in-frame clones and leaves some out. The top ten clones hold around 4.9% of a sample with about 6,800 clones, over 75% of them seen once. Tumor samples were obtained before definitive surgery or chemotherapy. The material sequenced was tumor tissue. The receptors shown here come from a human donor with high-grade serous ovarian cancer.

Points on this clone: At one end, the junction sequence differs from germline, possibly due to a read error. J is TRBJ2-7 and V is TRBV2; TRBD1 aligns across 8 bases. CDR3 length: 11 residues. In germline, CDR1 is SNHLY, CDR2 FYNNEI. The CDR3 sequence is CASSEGDRLRF. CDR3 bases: TGTGCCAGCAGTGAGGGGGACAGGCTGAGATTC.

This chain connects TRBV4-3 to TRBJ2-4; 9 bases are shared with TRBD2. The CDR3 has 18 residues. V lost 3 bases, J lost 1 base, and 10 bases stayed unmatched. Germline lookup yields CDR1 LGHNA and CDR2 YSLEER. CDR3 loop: CASSQVPAGGAAKNIQYF. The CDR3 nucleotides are TGCGCCAGCAGCCAGGTCCCGGCGGGGGGGGCGGCCAAAAACATTCAGTACTTC.

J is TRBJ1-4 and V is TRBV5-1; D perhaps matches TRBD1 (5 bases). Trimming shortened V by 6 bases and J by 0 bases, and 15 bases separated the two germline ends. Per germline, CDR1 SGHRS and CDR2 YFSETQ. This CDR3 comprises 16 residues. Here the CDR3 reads CASKSEAGATNEKLFF. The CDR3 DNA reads TGCGCCAGCAAGTCGGAAGCGGGGGCAACTAATGAAAAACTGTTTTTT. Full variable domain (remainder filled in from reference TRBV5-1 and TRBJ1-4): KAGVTQTPRYLIKTRGQQVTLSCSPISGHRSVSWYQQTPGQGLQFLFEYFSETQRNKGNFPGRFSGRQFSNSRSEMNVSTLELGDSALYLCASKSEAGATNEKLFFGSGTQLSVL.

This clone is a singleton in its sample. CDR3 sequence (DNA): TGCGCCAGCAGCTGGGGGACAGGGAGCGGCACAGATACGCAGTATTTT. Translation: CASSWGTGSGTDTQYF. The chain links TRBV5-1 to TRBJ2-3; 9 positions agree with TRBD1. This CDR3 has 16 residues. Trimming took 3 bases from V and 1 from J; bases not matched to a gene: 6. The germline V gene encodes CDR1 SGHRS and CDR2 YFSETQ.

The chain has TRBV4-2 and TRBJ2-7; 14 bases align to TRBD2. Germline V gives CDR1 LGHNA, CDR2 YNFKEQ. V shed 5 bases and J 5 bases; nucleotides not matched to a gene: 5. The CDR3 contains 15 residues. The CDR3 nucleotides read TGTGCCAGCAGCGTGACTAGCGGGGGGGCCCACGAGCAGTACTTC. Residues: CASSVTSGGAHEQYF.

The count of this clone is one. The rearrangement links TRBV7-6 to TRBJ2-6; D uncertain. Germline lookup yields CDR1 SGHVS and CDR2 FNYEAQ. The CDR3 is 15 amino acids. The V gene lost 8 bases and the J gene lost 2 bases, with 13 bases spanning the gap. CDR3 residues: CASEGFRPGANVLTF. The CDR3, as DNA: TGTGCCAGCGAAGGGTTCCGGCCTGGGGCCAACGTCCTGACTTTC.

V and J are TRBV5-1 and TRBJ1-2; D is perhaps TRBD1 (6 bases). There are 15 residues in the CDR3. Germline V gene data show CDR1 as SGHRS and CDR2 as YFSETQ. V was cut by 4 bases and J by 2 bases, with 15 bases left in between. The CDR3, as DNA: TGCGCCAGCAGCCTAGGACAGCTGGAGAACTATGGCTACACCTTC. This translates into CASSLGQLENYGYTF.

This CDR3 is CASSWGEGSYEQYF. CDR3 bases: TGCGCCAGCAGCTGGGGGGAAGGCTCCTACGAGCAGTACTTC. The chain carries TRBV5-1 and TRBJ2-7, with D tentatively TRBD2 (6 bases). The CDR3 has 14 residues. Deletions cut 3 bases from V and 0 bases from J, with 10 bases between. Germline CDR1 and CDR2: SGHRS and YFSETQ.

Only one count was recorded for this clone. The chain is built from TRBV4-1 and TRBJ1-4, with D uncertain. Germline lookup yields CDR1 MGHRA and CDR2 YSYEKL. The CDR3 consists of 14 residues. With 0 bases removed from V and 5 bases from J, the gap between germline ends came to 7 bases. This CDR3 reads CASSQDFRNEKLFF. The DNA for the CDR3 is TGCGCCAGCAGCCAAGATTTCAGGAATGAAAAACTGTTTTTT.

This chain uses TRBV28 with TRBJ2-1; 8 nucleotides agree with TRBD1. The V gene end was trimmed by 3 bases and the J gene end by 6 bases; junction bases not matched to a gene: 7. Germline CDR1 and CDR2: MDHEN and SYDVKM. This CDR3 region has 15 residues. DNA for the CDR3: TGTGCCAGCAGTTTGGGAGGACAGGGTGGCAATGAGCAGTTCTTC. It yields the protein CASSLGGQGGNEQFF. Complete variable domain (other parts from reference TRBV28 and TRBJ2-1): DVKVTQSSRYLVKRTGEKVFLECVQDMDHENMFWYRQDPGLGLRLIYFSYDVKMKEKGDIPEGYSVSREKKERFSLILESASTNQTSMYLCASSLGGQGGNEQFFGPGTRLTVL.

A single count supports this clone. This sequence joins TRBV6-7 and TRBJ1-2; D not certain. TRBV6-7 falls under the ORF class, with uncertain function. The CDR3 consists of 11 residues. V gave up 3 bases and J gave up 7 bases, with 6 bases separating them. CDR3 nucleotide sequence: TGTGCCAGCAGTTATACGGTTGGCTACACCTTC. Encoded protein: CASSYTVGYTF.

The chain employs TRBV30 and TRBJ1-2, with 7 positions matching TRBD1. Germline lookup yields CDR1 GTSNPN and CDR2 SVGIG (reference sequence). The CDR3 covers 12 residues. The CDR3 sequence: CATGEPNYGYTF. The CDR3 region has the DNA TGTGCTACAGGGGAACCTAACTATGGCTACACCTTC.

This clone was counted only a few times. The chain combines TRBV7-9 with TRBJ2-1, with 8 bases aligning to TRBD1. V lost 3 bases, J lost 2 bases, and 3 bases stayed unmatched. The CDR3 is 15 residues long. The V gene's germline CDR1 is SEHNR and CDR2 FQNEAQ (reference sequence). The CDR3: CASSLWTGTYNEQFF. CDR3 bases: TGTGCCAGCAGCTTGTGGACAGGGACCTACAATGAGCAGTTCTTC.

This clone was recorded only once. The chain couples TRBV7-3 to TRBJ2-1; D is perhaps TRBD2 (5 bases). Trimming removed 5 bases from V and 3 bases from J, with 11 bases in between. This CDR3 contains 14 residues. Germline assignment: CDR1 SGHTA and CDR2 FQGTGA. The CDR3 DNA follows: TGTGCCAGCAGCCTCAACACTAGCTACAATGAGCAGTTCTTC. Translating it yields CASSLNTSYNEQFF.

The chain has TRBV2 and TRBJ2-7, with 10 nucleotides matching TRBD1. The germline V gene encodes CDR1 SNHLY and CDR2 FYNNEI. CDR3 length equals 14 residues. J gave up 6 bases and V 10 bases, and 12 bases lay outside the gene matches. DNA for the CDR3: TGTGCCAACAGGGGGACAGGGGCCATGGGCGAGCAGTACTTC. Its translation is CANRGTGAMGEQYF.

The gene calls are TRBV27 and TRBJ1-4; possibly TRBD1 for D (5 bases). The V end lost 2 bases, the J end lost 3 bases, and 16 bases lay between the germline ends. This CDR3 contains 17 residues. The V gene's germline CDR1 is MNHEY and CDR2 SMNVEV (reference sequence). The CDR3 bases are TGTGCCAGCAGTTTAAGGGGACGGAGTGTCCCTAATGAAAAACTGTTTTTT. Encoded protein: CASSLRGRSVPNEKLFF. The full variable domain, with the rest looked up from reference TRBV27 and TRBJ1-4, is EAQVTQNPRYLITVTGKKLTVTCSQNMNHEYMSWYRQDPGLGLRQIYYSMNVEVTDKGDVPEGYKVSRKEKRNFPLILESPSPNQTSLYFCASSLRGRSVPNEKLFFGSGTQLSVL.

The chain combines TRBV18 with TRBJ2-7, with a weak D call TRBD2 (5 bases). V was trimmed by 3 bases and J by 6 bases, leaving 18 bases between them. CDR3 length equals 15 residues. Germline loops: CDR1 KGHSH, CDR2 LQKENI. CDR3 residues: CASSPLNPGKGEQYF. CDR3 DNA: TGTGCCAGCTCACCTTTAAACCCCGGGAAGGGCGAGCAGTACTTC.

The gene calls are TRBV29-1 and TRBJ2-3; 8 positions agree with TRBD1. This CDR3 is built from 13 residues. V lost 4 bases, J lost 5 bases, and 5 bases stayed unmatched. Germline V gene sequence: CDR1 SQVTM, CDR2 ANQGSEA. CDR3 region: CSVGQGAGDTQYF. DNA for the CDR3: TGCAGCGTTGGTCAGGGGGCGGGAGATACGCAGTATTTT.

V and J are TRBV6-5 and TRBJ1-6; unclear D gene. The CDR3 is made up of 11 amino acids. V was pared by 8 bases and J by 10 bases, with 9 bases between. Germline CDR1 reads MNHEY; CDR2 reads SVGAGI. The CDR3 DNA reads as TGTGCCAGCGAATTCCCCTCACCCCTCCACTTT. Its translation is CASEFPSPLHF.

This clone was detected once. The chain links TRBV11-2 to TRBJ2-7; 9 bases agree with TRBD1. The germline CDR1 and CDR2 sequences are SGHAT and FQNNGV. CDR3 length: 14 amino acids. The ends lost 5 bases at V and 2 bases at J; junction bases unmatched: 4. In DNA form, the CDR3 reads TGTGCCAGCAGCGTCGGACAGGGGACCTACGAGCAGTACTTC. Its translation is CASSVGQGTYEQYF.